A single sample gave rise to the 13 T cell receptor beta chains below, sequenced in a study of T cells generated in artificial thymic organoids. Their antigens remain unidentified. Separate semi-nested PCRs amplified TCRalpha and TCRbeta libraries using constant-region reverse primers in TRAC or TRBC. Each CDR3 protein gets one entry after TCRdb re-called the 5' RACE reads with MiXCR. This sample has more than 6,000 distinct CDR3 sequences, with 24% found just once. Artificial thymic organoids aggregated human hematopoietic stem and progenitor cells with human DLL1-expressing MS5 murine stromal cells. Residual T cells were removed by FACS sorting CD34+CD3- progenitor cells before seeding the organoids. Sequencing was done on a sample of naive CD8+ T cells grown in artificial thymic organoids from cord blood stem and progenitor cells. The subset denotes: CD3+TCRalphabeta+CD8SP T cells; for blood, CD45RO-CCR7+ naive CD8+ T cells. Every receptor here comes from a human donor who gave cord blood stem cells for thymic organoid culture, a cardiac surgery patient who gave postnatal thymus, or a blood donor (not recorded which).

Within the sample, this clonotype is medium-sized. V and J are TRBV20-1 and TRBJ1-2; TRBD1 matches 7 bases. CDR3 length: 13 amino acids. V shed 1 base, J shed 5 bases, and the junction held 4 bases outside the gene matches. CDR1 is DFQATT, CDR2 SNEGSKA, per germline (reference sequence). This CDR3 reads CSARGEQGYGYTF. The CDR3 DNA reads TGCAGTGCTAGAGGAGAACAGGGGTATGGCTACACCTTC.

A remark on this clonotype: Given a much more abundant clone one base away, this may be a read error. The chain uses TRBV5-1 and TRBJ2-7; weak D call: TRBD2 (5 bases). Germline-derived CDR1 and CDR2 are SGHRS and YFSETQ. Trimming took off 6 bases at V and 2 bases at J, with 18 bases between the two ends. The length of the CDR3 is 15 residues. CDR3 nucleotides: TGCGCCAGCATCTATGGAGCGGCAGTCCCCTACGAGCAGTACTTC. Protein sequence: CASIYGAAVPYEQYF.

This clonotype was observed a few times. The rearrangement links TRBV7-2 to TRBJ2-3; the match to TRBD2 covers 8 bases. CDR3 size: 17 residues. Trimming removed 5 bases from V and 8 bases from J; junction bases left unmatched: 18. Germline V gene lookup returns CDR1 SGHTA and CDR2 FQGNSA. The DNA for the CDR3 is TGTGCCAGCAGCCCCTGGGCCCAGCGGGGGCCAAAGGGTACGCAGTATTTT. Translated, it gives CASSPWAQRGPKGTQYF.

CDR3 sequence reads: CASSQETASSYEQYF. CDR3 in DNA: TGCGCCAGCAGCCAAGAGACAGCGAGCTCCTACGAGCAGTACTTC. V and J are TRBV4-3 and TRBJ2-7; possibly TRBD1 for D (5 bases). The CDR3 spans 15 residues. V was pared by 0 bases and J by 0 bases, with 9 bases between. Per the germline V gene, CDR1 is LGHNA and CDR2 is YSLEER.

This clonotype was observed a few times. In DNA, the CDR3 is TGTGCCATCAGTGGGGCAGGGCAAGAGACCCAGTACTTC. Protein product: CAISGAGQETQYF. The chain joins TRBV10-3 to TRBJ2-5; a weak D match, TRBD1 (5 bases). The length of the CDR3 is 13 residues. The germline V and J ends were trimmed by 4 bases and 2 bases, with 8 bases remaining between them. CDR1 and CDR2 (germline): ENHRY, SYGVKD.

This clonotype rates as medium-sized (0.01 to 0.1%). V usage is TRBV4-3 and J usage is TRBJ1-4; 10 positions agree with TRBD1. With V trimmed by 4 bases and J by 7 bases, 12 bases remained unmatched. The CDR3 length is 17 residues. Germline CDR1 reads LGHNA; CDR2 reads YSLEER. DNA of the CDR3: TGCGCCAGCAGCCCACCACCCGGACAGGGGGTTGGTGAAAAACTGTTTTTT. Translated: CASSPPPGQGVGEKLFF.

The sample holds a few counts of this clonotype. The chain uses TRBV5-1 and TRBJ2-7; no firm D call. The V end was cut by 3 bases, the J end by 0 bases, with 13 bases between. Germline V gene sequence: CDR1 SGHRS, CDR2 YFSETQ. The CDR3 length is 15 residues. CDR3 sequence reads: CASSSPSDVSYEQYF. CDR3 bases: TGCGCCAGCAGCTCGCCCTCCGACGTCTCCTACGAGCAGTACTTC.

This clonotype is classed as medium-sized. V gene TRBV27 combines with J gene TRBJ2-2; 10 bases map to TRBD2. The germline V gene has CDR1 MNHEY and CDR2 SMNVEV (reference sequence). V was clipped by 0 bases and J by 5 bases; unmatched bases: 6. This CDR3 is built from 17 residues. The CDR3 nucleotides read TGTGCCAGCAGTTTATCGAGCCTAGCGGGAGAAACCGGGGAGCTGTTTTTT. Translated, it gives CASSLSSLAGETGELFF.

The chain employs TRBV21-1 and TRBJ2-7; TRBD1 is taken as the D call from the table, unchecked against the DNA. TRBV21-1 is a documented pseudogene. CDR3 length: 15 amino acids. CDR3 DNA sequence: TGTGCCAGCAGCAAAGGAGACAGGGCCCGGGGCGAGCAGTACTTC. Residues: CASSKGDRARGEQYF.

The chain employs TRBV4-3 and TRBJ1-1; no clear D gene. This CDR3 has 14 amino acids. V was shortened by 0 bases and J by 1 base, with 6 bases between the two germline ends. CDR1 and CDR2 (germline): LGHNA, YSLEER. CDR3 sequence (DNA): TGCGCCAGCAGCCAAGATGAACGGAACACTGAAGCTTTCTTT. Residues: CASSQDERNTEAFF.

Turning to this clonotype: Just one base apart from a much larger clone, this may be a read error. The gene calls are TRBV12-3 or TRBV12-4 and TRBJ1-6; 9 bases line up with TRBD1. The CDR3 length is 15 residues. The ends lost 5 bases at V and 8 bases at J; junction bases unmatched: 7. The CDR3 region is CASSPGGTGHSPLHF. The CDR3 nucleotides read TGTGCCAGCAGTCCCGGGGGGACAGGGCATTCACCCCTCCACTTT.

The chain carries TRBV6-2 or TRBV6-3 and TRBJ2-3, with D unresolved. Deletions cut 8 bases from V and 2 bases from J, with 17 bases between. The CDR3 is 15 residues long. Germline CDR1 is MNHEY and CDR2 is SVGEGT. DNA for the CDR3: TGTGCCAGCGGGTGTGGGTGCCCGTCCACAGATACGCAGTATTTT. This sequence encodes CASGCGCPSTDTQYF.

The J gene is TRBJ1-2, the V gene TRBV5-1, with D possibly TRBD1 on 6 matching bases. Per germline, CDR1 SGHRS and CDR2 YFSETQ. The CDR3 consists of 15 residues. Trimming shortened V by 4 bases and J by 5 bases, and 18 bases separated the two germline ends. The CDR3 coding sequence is TGCGCCAGCAGCGCCCCCCGCGGACAGAAGTATGGCTACACCTTC. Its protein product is CASSAPRGQKYGYTF.